The source of this TCR beta chain is a study of blood T cell repertoires in COVID-19. CDR3 length equals 13 residues. Germline V gene sequence: CDR1 MNHEY, CDR2 SVGAGI. The V and J ends lost 8 bases and 2 bases respectively, with 13 bases between them. Produced via immunoSEQ multiplex PCR; TCRdb's table is partial and in-frame only. This sample has around 280,000 clones, with nearly 90% found just once. The chain is built from TRBV6-5 and TRBJ2-7; TRBD1 is a possible D gene (6 bases). The TCR originated in a woman aged 25 to 39 with COVID-19, enrolled during active disease. Sequencing used peripheral blood. This chain's CDR3 is CASAGAAAYEQYF. In DNA, the CDR3 is TGTGCCAGCGCAGGGGCGGCAGCCTACGAGCAGTACTTC.